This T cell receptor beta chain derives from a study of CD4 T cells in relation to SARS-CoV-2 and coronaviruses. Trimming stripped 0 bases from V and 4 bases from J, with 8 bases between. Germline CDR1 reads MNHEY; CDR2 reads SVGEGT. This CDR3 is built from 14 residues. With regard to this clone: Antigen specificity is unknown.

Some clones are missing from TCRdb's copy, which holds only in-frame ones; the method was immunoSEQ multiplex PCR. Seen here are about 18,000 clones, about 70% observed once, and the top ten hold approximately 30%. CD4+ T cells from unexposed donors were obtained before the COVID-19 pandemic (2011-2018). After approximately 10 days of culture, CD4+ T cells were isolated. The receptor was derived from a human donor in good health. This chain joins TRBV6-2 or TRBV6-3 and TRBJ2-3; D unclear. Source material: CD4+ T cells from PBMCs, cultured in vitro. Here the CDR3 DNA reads TGTGCCAGCAGTTACTCCGACTCCTCAGATACGCAGTATTTT. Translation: CASSYSDSSDTQYF.